This is a list of T cell receptor beta chains from one sample in a study of CD8+ T cells in alopecia areata. Profiled with immunoSEQ multiplex PCR; TCRdb holds only in-frame clones, not every one. The repertoire holds 95,000 to 100,000 clones, about 64% seen once, with around 15% in the top ten. The specimen was CD8+ T cells sorted from blood, collected at week 4, from a patient treated with tofacitinib. Receptors originate from a human donor with alopecia areata. Each CDR3 is given without its conserved first and last residue. A D gene is named only where the DNA matches it firmly.

v_gene	d_gene	j_gene	CDR3aa
TRBV29-1	.	TRBJ1-2	SVLQSTYGYT
TRBV7-2	TRBD2	TRBJ2-7	ASSLGLASYEQY
TRBV28	.	TRBJ2-1	ASRLNQGRGNEQF
TRBV27	.	TRBJ1-5	ASSIHNSNQPQH
TRBV6-5	.	TRBJ1-2	ASSYGGLGGYT
TRBV4-3	TRBD2	TRBJ2-5	ASSQEEGTSGRRETQY
TRBV7-2	.	TRBJ2-4	ASSLVGSSGDIQY
TRBV4-1	.	TRBJ2-5	ASSQDRTTGRETQY
TRBV5-1	TRBD1	TRBJ2-7	ASRSGTGLYEQY
TRBV10-3	.	TRBJ2-7	AIRADRGLYYEQY
TRBV30	.	TRBJ1-5	AWSVFGNQPQH
TRBV29-1	.	TRBJ2-1	SVEPAADYNEQF
TRBV7-9	TRBD2	TRBJ2-7	ASSLSSGSYEQY
TRBV5-1	TRBD2	TRBJ2-2	ASSPTLAGGVTGELF
TRBV9	.	TRBJ2-7	ASSVGQTYEQY
TRBV7-9	.	TRBJ2-2	ASSYITGELF
TRBV6-1	.	TRBJ1-1	ASSELGAF
TRBV4-1	.	TRBJ2-6	ASSQREVGQSSGANVLT
TRBV4-3	.	TRBJ2-7	ASSHATVSSYEQY
TRBV27	.	TRBJ2-5	ASSLRTNPGETQY
TRBV11-2	.	TRBJ1-6	ASSLEGRGNSPLH
TRBV4-3	.	TRBJ2-3	ASSPDGDTQY
TRBV4-1	.	TRBJ2-7	ASSQEMGGGQY
TRBV6-5	TRBD1	TRBJ2-6	AAKQGAPGANVLT
TRBV19	.	TRBJ1-1	ASSGQEAF
TRBV28	TRBD1	TRBJ1-4	ASSWGQGSEKLF
TRBV5-1	.	TRBJ2-7	ASSGLVPLEQY
TRBV6-6	.	TRBJ2-5	ASGLQETQY